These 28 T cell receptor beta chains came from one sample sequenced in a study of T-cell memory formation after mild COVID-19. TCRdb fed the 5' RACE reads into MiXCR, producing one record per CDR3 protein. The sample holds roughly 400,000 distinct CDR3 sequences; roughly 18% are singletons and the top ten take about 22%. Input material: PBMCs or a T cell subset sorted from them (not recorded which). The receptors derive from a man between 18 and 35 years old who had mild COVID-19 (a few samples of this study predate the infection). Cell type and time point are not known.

The chain's CDR3 is CASSLVAGKEKLFF. Written as DNA, the CDR3 is TGTGCCAGCAGCTTAGTGGCGGGGAAAGAAAAACTGTTTTTT. The V gene is TRBV7-9, the J gene TRBJ1-4; D unresolved. The V and J ends lost 1 base and 8 bases respectively, with 11 bases between them. The length of the CDR3 is 14 residues. Per germline, CDR1 SEHNR and CDR2 FQNEAQ (reference sequence).

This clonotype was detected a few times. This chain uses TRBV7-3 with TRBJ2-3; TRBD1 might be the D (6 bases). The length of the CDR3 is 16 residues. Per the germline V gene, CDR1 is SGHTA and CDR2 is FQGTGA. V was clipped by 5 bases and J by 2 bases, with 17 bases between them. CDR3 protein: CASSIQGRTDTDTQYF. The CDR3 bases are TGTGCCAGCAGCATTCAGGGACGGACAGACACAGATACGCAGTATTTT. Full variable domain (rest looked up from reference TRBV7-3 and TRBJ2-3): GAGVSQTPSNKVTEKGKYVELRCDPISGHTALYWYRQSLGQGPEFLIYFQGTGAADDSGLPNDRFFAVRPEGSVSTLKIQRTERGDSAVYLCASSIQGRTDTDTQYFGPGTRLTVL.

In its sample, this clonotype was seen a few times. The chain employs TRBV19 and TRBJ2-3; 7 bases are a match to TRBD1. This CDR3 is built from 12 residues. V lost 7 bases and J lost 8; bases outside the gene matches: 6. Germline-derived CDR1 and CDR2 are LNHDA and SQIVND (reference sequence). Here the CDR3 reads CASKGDRATQYF. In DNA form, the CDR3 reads TGTGCCAGTAAGGGTGACAGGGCTACGCAGTATTTT.

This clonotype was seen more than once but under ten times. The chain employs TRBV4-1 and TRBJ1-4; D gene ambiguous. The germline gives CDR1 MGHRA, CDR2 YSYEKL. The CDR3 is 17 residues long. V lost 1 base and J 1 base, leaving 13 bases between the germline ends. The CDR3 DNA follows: TGCGCCAGCAGCCAAGGCCGCCTCCCGGGAACTAATGAAAAACTGTTTTTT. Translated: CASSQGRLPGTNEKLFF.

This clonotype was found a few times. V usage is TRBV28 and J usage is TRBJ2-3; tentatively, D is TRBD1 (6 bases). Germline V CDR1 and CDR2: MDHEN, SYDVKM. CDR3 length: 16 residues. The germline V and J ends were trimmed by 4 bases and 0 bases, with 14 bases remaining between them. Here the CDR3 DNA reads TGTGCCAGCAGTTCCCCCGGGACACTGAGCACAGATACGCAGTATTTT. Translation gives CASSSPGTLSTDTQYF. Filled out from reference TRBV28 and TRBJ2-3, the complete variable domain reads DVKVTQSSRYLVKRTGEKVFLECVQDMDHENMFWYRQDPGLGLRLIYFSYDVKMKEKGDIPEGYSVSREKKERFSLILESASTNQTSMYLCASSSPGTLSTDTQYFGPGTRLTVL.

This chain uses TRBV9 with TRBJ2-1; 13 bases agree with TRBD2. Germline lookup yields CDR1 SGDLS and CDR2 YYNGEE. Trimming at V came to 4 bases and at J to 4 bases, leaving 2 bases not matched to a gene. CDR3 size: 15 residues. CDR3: CASSTSGGDYNEQFF. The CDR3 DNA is TGTGCCAGCAGCACTAGCGGGGGGGATTACAATGAGCAGTTCTTC.

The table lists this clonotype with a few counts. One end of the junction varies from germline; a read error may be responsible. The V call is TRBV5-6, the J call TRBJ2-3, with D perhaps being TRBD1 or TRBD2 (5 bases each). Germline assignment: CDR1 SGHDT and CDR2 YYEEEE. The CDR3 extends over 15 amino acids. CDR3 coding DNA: TGTGCCGGCAGCCTCGGGACCGCAGGCACAGATACGCAGTATTTT. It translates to CAGSLGTAGTDTQYF.

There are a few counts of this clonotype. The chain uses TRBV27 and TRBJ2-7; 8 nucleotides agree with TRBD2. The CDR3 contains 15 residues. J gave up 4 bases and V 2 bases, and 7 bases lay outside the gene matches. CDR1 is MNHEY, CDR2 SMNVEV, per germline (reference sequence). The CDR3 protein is CASSLQAGAQYEQYF. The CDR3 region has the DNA TGTGCCAGCAGTTTACAAGCGGGGGCGCAGTACGAGCAGTACTTC.

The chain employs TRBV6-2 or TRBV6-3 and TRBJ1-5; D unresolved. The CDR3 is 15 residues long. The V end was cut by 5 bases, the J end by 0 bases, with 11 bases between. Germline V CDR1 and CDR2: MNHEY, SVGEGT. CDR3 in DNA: TGTGCCAGCAGTAGATTGACGGTTAGCAATCAGCCCCAGCATTTT. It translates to CASSRLTVSNQPQHF.

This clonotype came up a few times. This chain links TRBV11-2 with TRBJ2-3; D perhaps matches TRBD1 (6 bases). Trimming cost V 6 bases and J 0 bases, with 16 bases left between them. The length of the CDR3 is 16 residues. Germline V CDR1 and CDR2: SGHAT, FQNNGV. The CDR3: CASRGPRDTSTDTQYF. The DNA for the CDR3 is TGTGCCAGCAGGGGGCCCCGGGACACAAGCACAGATACGCAGTATTTT.

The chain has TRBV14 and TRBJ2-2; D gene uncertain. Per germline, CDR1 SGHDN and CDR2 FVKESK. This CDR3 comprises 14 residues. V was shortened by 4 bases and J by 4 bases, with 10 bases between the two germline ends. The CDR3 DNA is TGTGCCAGCAGCCCCCTAGGAGCCACCGGGGAGCTGTTTTTT. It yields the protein CASSPLGATGELFF.

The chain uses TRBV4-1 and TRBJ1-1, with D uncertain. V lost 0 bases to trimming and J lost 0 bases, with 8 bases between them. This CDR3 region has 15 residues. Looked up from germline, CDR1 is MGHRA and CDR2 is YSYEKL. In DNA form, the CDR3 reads TGCGCCAGCAGCCAAGAAGGGAAGGTGAACACTGAAGCTTTCTTT. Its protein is CASSQEGKVNTEAFF.

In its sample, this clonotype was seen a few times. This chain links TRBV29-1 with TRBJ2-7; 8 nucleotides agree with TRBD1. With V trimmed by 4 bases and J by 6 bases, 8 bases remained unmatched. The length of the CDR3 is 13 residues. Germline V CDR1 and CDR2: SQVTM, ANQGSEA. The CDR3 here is CSVVGQGPGEQYV. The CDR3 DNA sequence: TGCAGCGTTGTCGGACAGGGCCCTGGCGAGCAGTACGTC.

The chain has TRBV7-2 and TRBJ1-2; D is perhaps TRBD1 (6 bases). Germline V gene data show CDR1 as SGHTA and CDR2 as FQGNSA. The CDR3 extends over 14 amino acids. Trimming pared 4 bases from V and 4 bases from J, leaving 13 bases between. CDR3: CASSSSGVIYGYTF. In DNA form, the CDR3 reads TGTGCCAGCAGCTCATCAGGGGTGATCTATGGCTACACCTTC.

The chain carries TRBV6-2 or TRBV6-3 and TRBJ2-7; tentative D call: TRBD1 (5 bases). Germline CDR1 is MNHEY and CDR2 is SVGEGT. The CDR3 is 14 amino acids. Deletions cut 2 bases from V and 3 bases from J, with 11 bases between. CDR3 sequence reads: CASSYMAGNYEQYV. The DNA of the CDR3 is TGTGCCAGCAGTTACATGGCAGGGAACTACGAGCAGTACGTC.

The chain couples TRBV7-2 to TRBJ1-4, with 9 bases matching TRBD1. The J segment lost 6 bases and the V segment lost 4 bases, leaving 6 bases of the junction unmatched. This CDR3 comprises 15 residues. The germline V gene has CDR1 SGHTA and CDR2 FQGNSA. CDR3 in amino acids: CASSSPGTGHEKLFF. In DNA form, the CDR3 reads TGTGCCAGCAGCTCCCCCGGGACAGGGCATGAAAAACTGTTTTTT. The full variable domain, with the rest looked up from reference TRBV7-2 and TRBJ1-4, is GAGVSQSPSNKVTEKGKDVELRCDPISGHTALYWYRQSLGQGLEFLIYFQGNSAPDKSGLPSDRFSAERTGGSVSTLTIQRTQQEDSAVYLCASSSPGTGHEKLFFGSGTQLSVL.

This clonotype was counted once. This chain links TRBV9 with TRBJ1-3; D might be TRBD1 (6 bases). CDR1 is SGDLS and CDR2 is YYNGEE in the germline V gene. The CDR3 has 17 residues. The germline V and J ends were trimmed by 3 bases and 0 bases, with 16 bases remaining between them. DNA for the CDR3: TGTGCCAGCAGCGGAGGGACACTTTCTCTCTCTGGAAACACCATATATTTT. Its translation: CASSGGTLSLSGNTIYF. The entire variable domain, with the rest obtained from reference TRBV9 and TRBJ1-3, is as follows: DSGVTQTPKHLITATGQRVTLRCSPRSGDLSVYWYQQSLDQGLQFLIQYYNGEERAKGNILERFSAQQFPDLHSELNLSSLELGDSALYFCASSGGTLSLSGNTIYFGEGSWLTVV.

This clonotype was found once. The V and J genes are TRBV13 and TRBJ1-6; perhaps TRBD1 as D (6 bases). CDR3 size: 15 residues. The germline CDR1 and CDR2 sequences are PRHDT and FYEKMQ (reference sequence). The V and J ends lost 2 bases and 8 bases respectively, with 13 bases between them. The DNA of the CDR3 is TGTGCCAGCAGCTTACAAACAGGGCCTTATTCACCCCTCCACTTT. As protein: CASSLQTGPYSPLHF.

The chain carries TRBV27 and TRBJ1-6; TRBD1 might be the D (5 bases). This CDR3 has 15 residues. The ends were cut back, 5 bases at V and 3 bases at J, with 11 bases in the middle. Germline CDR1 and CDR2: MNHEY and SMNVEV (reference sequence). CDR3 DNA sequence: TGTGCCAGCAGTCTGGGGGAGGTCTATAATTCACCCCTCCACTTT. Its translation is CASSLGEVYNSPLHF.

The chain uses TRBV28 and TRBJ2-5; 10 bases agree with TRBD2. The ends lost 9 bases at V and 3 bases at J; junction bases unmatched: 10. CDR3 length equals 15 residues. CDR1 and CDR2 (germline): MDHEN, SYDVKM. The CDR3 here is CASSGGTSGEETQYF. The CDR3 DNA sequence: TGTGCCAGTTCCGGAGGAACTAGCGGGGAAGAGACCCAGTACTTC.

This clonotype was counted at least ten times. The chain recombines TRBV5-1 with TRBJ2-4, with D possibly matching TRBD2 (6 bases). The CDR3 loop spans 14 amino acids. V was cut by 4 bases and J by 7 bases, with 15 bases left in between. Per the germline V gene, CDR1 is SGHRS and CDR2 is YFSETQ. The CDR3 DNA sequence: TGCGCCAGCAGCCCGGATGGAGGAGGGAACATTCAGTACTTC. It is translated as CASSPDGGGNIQYF.

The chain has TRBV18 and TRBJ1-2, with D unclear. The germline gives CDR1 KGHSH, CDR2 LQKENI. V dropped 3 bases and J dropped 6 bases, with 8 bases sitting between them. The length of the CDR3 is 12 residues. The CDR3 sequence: CASSPRRDGYTF. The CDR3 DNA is TGTGCCAGCTCACCGAGGAGAGATGGCTACACCTTC.

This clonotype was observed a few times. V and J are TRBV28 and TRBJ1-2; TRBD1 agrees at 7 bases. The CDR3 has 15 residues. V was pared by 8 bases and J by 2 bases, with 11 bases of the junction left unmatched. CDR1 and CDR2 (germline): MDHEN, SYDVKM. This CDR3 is CASGGGRGRNYGYTF. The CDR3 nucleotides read TGTGCCAGCGGGGGGGGCAGGGGGAGGAACTATGGCTACACCTTC.

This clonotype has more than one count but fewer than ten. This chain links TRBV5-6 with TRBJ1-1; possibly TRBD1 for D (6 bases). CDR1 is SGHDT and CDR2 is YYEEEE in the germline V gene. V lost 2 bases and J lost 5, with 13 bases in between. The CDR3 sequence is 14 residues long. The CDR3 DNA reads TGTGCCAGCAGCTTAGAGCCAGGGGAAACTGAAGCTTTCTTT. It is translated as CASSLEPGETEAFF.

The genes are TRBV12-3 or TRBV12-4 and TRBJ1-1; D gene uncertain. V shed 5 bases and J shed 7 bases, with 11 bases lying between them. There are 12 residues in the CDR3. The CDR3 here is CASSTDDNEAFF. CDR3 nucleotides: TGTGCCAGCAGTACCGACGATAATGAAGCTTTCTTT.

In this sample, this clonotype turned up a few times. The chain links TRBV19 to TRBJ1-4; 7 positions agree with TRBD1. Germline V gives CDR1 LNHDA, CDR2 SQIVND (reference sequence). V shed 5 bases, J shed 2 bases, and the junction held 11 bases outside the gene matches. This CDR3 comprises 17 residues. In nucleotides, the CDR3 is TGTGCCAGTAGTCGAGAACAGGGGTCCGGGACTAATGAAAAACTGTTTTTT. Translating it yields CASSREQGSGTNEKLFF.

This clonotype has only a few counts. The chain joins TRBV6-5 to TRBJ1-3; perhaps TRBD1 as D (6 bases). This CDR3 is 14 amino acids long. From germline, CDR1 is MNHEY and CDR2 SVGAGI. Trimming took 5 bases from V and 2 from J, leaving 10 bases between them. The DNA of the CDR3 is TGTGCCAGCAGTGCAGGGGTAGCTGGAAACACCATATATTTT. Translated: CASSAGVAGNTIYF.

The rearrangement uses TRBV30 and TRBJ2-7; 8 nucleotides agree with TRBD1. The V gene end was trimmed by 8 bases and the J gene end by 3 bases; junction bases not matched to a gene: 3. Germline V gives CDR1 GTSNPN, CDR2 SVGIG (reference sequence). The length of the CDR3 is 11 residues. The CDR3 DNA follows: TGTGCCCACAGGGGGGACTACGAGCAGTACTTC. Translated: CAHRGDYEQYF.